The 31 T cell receptor beta chains in this list originate from one sample, sequenced in a study of blood T cell repertoires in COVID-19. TCRdb's table, derived via immunoSEQ multiplex PCR, lists solely in-frame clones and lacks some. The sample has 65,000 to 80,000 clones; 90% are singletons. Sequencing input: peripheral blood. The receptors stem from a human donor in a cohort sampled during active COVID-19.

The genes are TRBV6-5 and TRBJ1-1, with 7 positions matching TRBD1. V shed 7 bases, J shed 1 base, and the junction held 3 bases outside the gene matches. The germline gives CDR1 MNHEY, CDR2 SVGAGI. CDR3 length equals 13 residues. The CDR3 coding sequence is TGTGCCAGCAAAGGGACAGAGAACACTGAAGCTTTCTTT. This sequence encodes CASKGTENTEAFF.

The rearrangement uses TRBV28 and TRBJ2-2; a possible D gene is TRBD1 (6 bases). Germline assignment: CDR1 MDHEN and CDR2 SYDVKM. CDR3 size: 16 residues. The V and J ends lost 8 bases and 0 bases respectively, with 16 bases between them. CDR3 bases: TGTGCCAGCCGAGGGTCCTGGACAGCGAACACCGGGGAGCTGTTTTTT. This sequence encodes CASRGSWTANTGELFF.

This clone was seen a few times. This chain joins TRBV28 and TRBJ2-5, with D unresolved. This CDR3 contains 11 residues. Per the germline V gene, CDR1 is MDHEN and CDR2 is SYDVKM. V was trimmed by 6 bases and J by 5 bases, leaving 7 bases between them. CDR3 region: CASRAVETQYF. The DNA for the CDR3 is TGTGCCAGCAGGGCAGTGGAGACCCAGTACTTC.

The chain uses TRBV4-2 and TRBJ2-3; tentatively, D is TRBD1 (6 bases). Germline V lookup: CDR1 LGHNA, CDR2 YNFKEQ. The V gene lost 0 bases and the J gene lost 4 bases, with 11 bases spanning the gap. The CDR3 covers 15 residues. Here the CDR3 reads CASSQDLAGADTQYF. Here the CDR3 DNA reads TGTGCCAGCAGCCAAGATTTGGCAGGGGCAGATACGCAGTATTTT.

The CDR3 nucleotides are TGTGCCAGCTCAGCGGGACAGGGAGGCGAGCAGTACTTC. Translating gives CASSAGQGGEQYF. The chain couples TRBV18 to TRBJ2-7, with 9 bases fitting TRBD1. Trimming at V came to 5 bases and at J to 6 bases, leaving 5 bases not matched to a gene. The V gene's germline CDR1 is KGHSH and CDR2 LQKENI. The CDR3 extends over 13 amino acids.

The gene calls are TRBV28 and TRBJ2-3, with 8 positions matching TRBD2. The CDR3 totals 14 residues. Per germline, CDR1 MDHEN and CDR2 SYDVKM. Trimming took 4 bases from V and 3 from J; bases not matched to a gene: 3. The CDR3 loop reads CASSWASGTDTQYF. CDR3 nucleotide sequence: TGTGCCAGCAGTTGGGCTAGCGGGACAGATACGCAGTATTTT.

The chain couples TRBV10-1 to TRBJ1-1; TRBD1 agrees at 7 bases. The germline V gene has CDR1 WNHNN and CDR2 SYGVQD (reference sequence). This CDR3 spans 15 amino acids. With 0 bases clipped from V and 4 bases from J, the junction kept 5 bases outside the gene matches. The CDR3 nucleotides read TGCGCCAGCAGTGAGTCAGGGGGCTCGGGCACTGAAGCTTTCTTT. This translates into CASSESGGSGTEAFF.

The chain recombines TRBV7-2 with TRBJ2-6; 8 bases match TRBD2. The J segment lost 4 bases and the V segment lost 5 bases, leaving 7 bases of the junction unmatched. CDR1 is SGHTA and CDR2 is FQGNSA in the germline V gene. This CDR3 spans 16 amino acids. The CDR3 loop is CASSPGLAAGANVLTF. The CDR3 region has the DNA TGTGCCAGCAGCCCAGGACTAGCTGCCGGGGCCAACGTCCTGACTTTC.

J is TRBJ2-5 and V is TRBV7-8; weak D call: TRBD1 (6 bases). The CDR3 spans 15 residues. Trimming removed 6 bases from V and 4 bases from J, with 18 bases in between. CDR1 and CDR2 from the germline V gene are SGHVS and FQNEAQ. The CDR3, as DNA: TGTGCCAGCAGGTCACAGGGAGCCCCCAGAGAGACCCAGTACTTC. As protein: CASRSQGAPRETQYF.

The V and J genes are TRBV27 and TRBJ1-5, with D unclear. This CDR3 is built from 16 residues. Deletions cut 5 bases from V and 0 bases from J, with 14 bases between. Germline values: CDR1 MNHEY, CDR2 SMNVEV (reference sequence). As DNA, the CDR3 is TGTGCCAGCAGTGGCGGGGTTGGGTATAGCAATCAGCCCCAGCATTTT. Translated: CASSGGVGYSNQPQHF.

V is TRBV18 and J is TRBJ1-4, with 11 bases lining up with TRBD1. Looked up from germline, CDR1 is KGHSH and CDR2 is LQKENI. The CDR3 totals 16 residues. Trimming cost V 4 bases and J 2 bases; bases outside gene matches: 3. CDR3 bases: TGTGCCAGCTCACTAGGACAGGGGGCGACTAATGAAAAACTGTTTTTT. As protein: CASSLGQGATNEKLFF.

The chain uses TRBV18 and TRBJ1-4, with TRBD1 matching 10 bases. V was clipped by 5 bases and J by 7 bases; unmatched bases: 10. The CDR3 extends over 16 amino acids. The germline gives CDR1 KGHSH, CDR2 LQKENI. CDR3 DNA sequence: TGTGCCAGCTCATTACCGGGACAGGGGCGTGGTGAAAAACTGTTTTTT. It specifies CASSLPGQGRGEKLFF.

This chain connects TRBV21-1 to TRBJ2-1; TRBD2 is the table's D call and was not checked against the DNA. TRBV21-1 corresponds to a pseudogene. The CDR3 runs 17 residues. This CDR3 reads CASSALPPGLAGEEQFF. The CDR3 DNA reads TGTGCCAGCAGCGCTCTCCCGCCTGGACTAGCGGGAGAGGAGCAGTTCTTC.

Only one count was recorded for this clone. This rearrangement joins TRBV11-2 to TRBJ2-3; possibly TRBD1 for D (5 bases). V dropped 1 base and J dropped 6 bases, with 17 bases sitting between them. Germline V gene lookup returns CDR1 SGHAT and CDR2 FQNNGV. The CDR3 covers 16 residues. Here the CDR3 DNA reads TGTGCCAGCAGCTTAGCCCTCCAGGGTGGGTGGGATACGCAGTATTTT. Its translation is CASSLALQGGWDTQYF.

The chain employs TRBV7-2 and TRBJ2-7, with TRBD2 identical over 9 bases. The CDR3 is made up of 14 amino acids. Germline CDR1 SGHTA, CDR2 FQGNSA. With V trimmed by 5 bases and J by 3 bases, 5 bases remained unmatched. This chain's CDR3 is CASSTLAGNYEQYF. The CDR3 DNA follows: TGTGCCAGCAGCACCCTAGCGGGGAACTACGAGCAGTACTTC.

The rearrangement uses TRBV7-3 and TRBJ2-2, with TRBD1 matching over 7 bases. Germline V gene data show CDR1 as SGHTA and CDR2 as FQGTGA. V lost 5 bases, J lost 8 bases, and 11 bases stayed unmatched. The CDR3 consists of 15 residues. This chain's CDR3 is CASSLDRVPRGELFF. The CDR3 nucleotides read TGTGCCAGCAGCCTCGACAGGGTACCGAGAGGGGAGCTGTTTTTT. Supplemented by reference TRBV7-3 and TRBJ2-2, the full variable domain reads GAGVSQTPSNKVTEKGKYVELRCDPISGHTALYWYRQSLGQGPEFLIYFQGTGAADDSGLPNDRFFAVRPEGSVSTLKIQRTERGDSAVYLCASSLDRVPRGELFFGEGSRLTVL.

DNA of the CDR3: TGTGCCAGCAGCTTAGCGGCGGGGGGCGATTCACCCCTCCACTTT. It yields the protein CASSLAAGGDSPLHF. This sequence joins TRBV11-2 and TRBJ1-6; D might be TRBD1 (6 bases). The CDR3 loop spans 15 amino acids. V lost 1 base and J 8 bases, leaving 12 bases between the germline ends. The germline gives CDR1 SGHAT, CDR2 FQNNGV.

The chain employs TRBV11-2 and TRBJ2-1; 14 bases align to TRBD2. Germline V gene sequence: CDR1 SGHAT, CDR2 FQNNGV. V dropped 6 bases and J dropped 4; count of bases not matched to a gene: 8. The CDR3 length is 17 residues. The DNA for the CDR3 is TGTGCCAGCAGTACGACTAGCGGGAGGGCCGGGTACAATGAGCAGTTCTTC. Its protein is CASSTTSGRAGYNEQFF. The complete variable domain, with remaining parts taken from reference TRBV11-2 and TRBJ2-1, reads EAGVAQSPRYKIIEKRQSVAFWCNPISGHATLYWYQQILGQGPKLLIQFQNNGVVDDSQLPKDRFSAERLKGVDSTLKIQPAKLEDSAVYLCASSTTSGRAGYNEQFFGPGTRLTVL.

The chain is built from TRBV19 and TRBJ2-2; 8 bases align to TRBD1. Germline V CDR1 and CDR2: LNHDA, SQIVND (reference sequence). The V gene end was trimmed by 6 bases and the J gene end by 6 bases; junction bases not matched to a gene: 6. The CDR3 contains 14 residues. In nucleotides, the CDR3 is TGTGCCAGTAGCACCACGGACAGGGCCGGGGAGCTGTTTTTT. It encodes CASSTTDRAGELFF.

This rearrangement joins TRBV28 to TRBJ1-5; a weak D match, TRBD1 (5 bases). The CDR3 spans 17 residues. Germline V lookup: CDR1 MDHEN, CDR2 SYDVKM. V lost 6 bases to trimming and J lost 6 bases, with 24 bases between them. CDR3 coding DNA: TGTGCCAGCAGCTCTCATACCCCGACAGAAGGGCGTCAGCCCCAGCATTTT. It codes for CASSSHTPTEGRQPQHF. Using reference TRBV28 and TRBJ1-5 for the parts outside the CDR3, the full variable domain is DVKVTQSSRYLVKRTGEKVFLECVQDMDHENMFWYRQDPGLGLRLIYFSYDVKMKEKGDIPEGYSVSREKKERFSLILESASTNQTSMYLCASSSHTPTEGRQPQHFGDGTRLSIL.

The CDR3 here is CASSTRQGGGGYTF. In DNA form, the CDR3 reads TGTGCCAGCAGTACGCGACAGGGAGGAGGCGGCTACACCTTC. This chain uses TRBV27 with TRBJ1-2, with 7 nucleotides matching TRBD1. In germline, CDR1 is MNHEY, CDR2 SMNVEV (reference sequence). V shed 5 bases, J shed 8 bases, and the junction held 11 bases outside the gene matches. The CDR3 has 14 residues.

The chain is built from TRBV27 and TRBJ2-7; 7 positions match TRBD2. V trimming: 6 bases; J trimming: 5 bases; junction bases outside the gene matches: 10. This CDR3 is built from 14 residues. Germline CDR1 MNHEY, CDR2 SMNVEV (reference sequence). CDR3 in DNA: TGTGCCAGCAGAGCCATGTTGCGGGGGAACGAGCAGTACTTC. Protein product: CASRAMLRGNEQYF.

As concerns this clone: This specimen includes other DNA sequences encoding the same CDR3. The V gene is TRBV18, the J gene TRBJ2-7; TRBD1 aligns across 9 bases. V was clipped by 2 bases and J by 2 bases; unmatched bases: 1. The CDR3 runs to 14 residues. CDR1 is KGHSH and CDR2 is LQKENI in the germline V gene. The CDR3 sequence: CASSPGTGPYEQYF. Written as DNA, the CDR3 is TGTGCCAGCTCACCAGGGACAGGGCCCTACGAGCAGTACTTC. The variable domain in full, completed from reference TRBV18 and TRBJ2-7, reads NAGVMQNPRHLVRRRGQEARLRCSPMKGHSHVYWYRQLPEEGLKFMVYLQKENIIDESGMPKERFSAEFPKEGPSILRIQQVVRGDSAAYFCASSPGTGPYEQYFGPGTRLTVT.

The sample holds one count of this clone. This chain links TRBV4-2 with TRBJ2-7, with D tentatively TRBD2 (5 bases). The V end lost 0 bases, the J end lost 0 bases, and 12 bases lay between the germline ends. Germline V gene sequence: CDR1 LGHNA, CDR2 YNFKEQ. The CDR3 loop spans 16 amino acids. The CDR3 sequence is CASSQDLGVASYEQYF. In DNA form, the CDR3 reads TGTGCCAGCAGCCAAGATCTCGGGGTAGCCTCCTACGAGCAGTACTTC.

The CDR3 loop is CATSRDRELTDTQYF. In DNA form, the CDR3 reads TGTGCCACCAGCAGAGACAGGGAACTCACAGATACGCAGTATTTT. The V and J genes are TRBV15 and TRBJ2-3; maybe TRBD1 (5 bases). The germline V and J ends were trimmed by 0 bases and 2 bases, with 9 bases remaining between them. Germline V CDR1 and CDR2: LNHNV, YYDKDF (reference sequence). CDR3 length equals 15 residues.

The genes are TRBV4-1 and TRBJ1-2; 8 positions agree with TRBD1. Trimming removed 5 bases from V and 4 bases from J; junction bases left unmatched: 15. CDR1 MGHRA and CDR2 YSYEKL come from the germline V gene. CDR3 size: 17 residues. CDR3 sequence (DNA): TGCGCCAGCAGCTCCGGGACAGGTGGGACCCAAGGCTATGGCTACACCTTC. Its protein is CASSSGTGGTQGYGYTF.

The V call is TRBV2, the J call TRBJ2-2, with TRBD2 matching 7 bases. The CDR3 is 15 amino acids. Germline loops: CDR1 SNHLY, CDR2 FYNNEI. The junction had 10 bases not matched to a gene; V was cut back by 5 bases and J by 7 bases. In nucleotides, the CDR3 is TGTGCCAGCAGTACGGCCCGGGGGAGGGTCGGGGAGCTGTTTTTT. Translation gives CASSTARGRVGELFF.

The genes are TRBV2 and TRBJ2-7; 8 nucleotides agree with TRBD1. The CDR3 length is 12 residues. J lost 3 bases, V lost 8 bases, and 3 bases had no gene match. Germline loops: CDR1 SNHLY, CDR2 FYNNEI. CDR3 DNA sequence: TGTGCCAGCGTCGACAGGGGCTACGAGCAGTACTTC. Protein sequence: CASVDRGYEQYF.

The chain couples TRBV4-2 to TRBJ2-1, with a weak D call TRBD2 (6 bases). Germline lookup yields CDR1 LGHNA and CDR2 YNFKEQ. V was clipped by 2 bases and J by 5 bases, with 7 bases between them. The CDR3 length is 13 residues. The CDR3 DNA reads TGTGCCAGCAGCCAAACGGGGGACAATGAGCAGTTCTTC. Protein product: CASSQTGDNEQFF.

V gene TRBV27 combines with J gene TRBJ2-1; 9 bases are shared with TRBD1. V was clipped by 6 bases and J by 6 bases; unmatched bases: 12. CDR3 size: 16 residues. Looked up from germline, CDR1 is MNHEY and CDR2 is SMNVEV (reference sequence). The CDR3 reads CASSGWDREGFNEQFF. CDR3 sequence (DNA): TGTGCCAGCAGCGGTTGGGACAGGGAGGGATTCAATGAGCAGTTCTTC.

V usage is TRBV6-5 and J usage is TRBJ1-2, with TRBD1 matching over 7 bases. CDR1 and CDR2 (germline): MNHEY, SVGAGI. The trim removed 6 bases at V and 0 bases at J, leaving 7 bases unmatched. The CDR3 has 15 residues. The CDR3 region has the DNA TGTGCCAGCAGACCTGACAGGGTTGCTAACTATGGCTACACCTTC. Amino acid sequence: CASRPDRVANYGYTF.